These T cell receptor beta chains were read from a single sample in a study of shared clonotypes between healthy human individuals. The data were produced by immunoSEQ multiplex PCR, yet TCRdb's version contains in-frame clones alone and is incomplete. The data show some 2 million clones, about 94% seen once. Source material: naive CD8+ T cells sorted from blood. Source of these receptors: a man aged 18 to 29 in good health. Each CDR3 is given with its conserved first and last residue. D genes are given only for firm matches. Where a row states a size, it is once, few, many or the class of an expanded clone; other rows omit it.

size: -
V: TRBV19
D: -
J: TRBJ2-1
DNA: TGTGCCAGTAGTATATTGCCTAGCGACAATGAGCAGTTCTTC
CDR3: CASSILPSDNEQFF

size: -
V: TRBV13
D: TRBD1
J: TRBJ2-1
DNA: TGTGCCAGCAGCTGGGGACAGGGAACCGAGCAGTTCTTC
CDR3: CASSWGQGTEQFF

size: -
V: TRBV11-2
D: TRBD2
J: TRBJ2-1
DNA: TGTGCCAGCAGCTTAGATAAGCAGACTAGCGTTCACTACAATGAGCAGTTCTTC
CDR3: CASSLDKQTSVHYNEQFF

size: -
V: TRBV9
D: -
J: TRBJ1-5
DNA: TGTGCCAGCAGCGGAGAGGGGGAGCCCCAGCATTTT
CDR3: CASSGEGEPQHF

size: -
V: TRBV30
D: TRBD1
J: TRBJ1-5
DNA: TGTGCCTGGACCCCGGACAGGGAGGATCAGCCCCAGCATTTT
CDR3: CAWTPDREDQPQHF

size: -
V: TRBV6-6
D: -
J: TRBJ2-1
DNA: TGTGCCAGCGCAGTAGGGGGGGAGGACAATGAGCAGTTCTTC
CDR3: CASAVGGEDNEQFF

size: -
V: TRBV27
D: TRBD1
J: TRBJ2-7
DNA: TGTGCCAGCAGTTTTCTCGGGACAGGTTCCGACGAGCAGTACTTC
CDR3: CASSFLGTGSDEQYF

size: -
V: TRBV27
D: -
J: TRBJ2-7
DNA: TGTGCCAGCAGTTACCGCGGCCCTCCCTACGAGCAGTACTTC
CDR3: CASSYRGPPYEQYF

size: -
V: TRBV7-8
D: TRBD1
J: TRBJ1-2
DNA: TGTGCCAGCAGCTTGCAAGGGACAGGGGGAGTTCATGGCTACACCTTC
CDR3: CASSLQGTGGVHGYTF

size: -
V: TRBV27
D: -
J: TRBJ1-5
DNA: TGTGCCAGCAGTTTCGAGGGGCACGGCAATCAGCCCCAGCATTTT
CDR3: CASSFEGHGNQPQHF

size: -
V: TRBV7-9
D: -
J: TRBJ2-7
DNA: TGTGCCAGCAGCTTTAACAGGCCCTACGAGCAGTACTTC
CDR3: CASSFNRPYEQYF

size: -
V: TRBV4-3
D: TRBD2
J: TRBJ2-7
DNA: TGCGCCAGCAGCCTGGGACTAGAGAGCTCCTACGAGCAGTACTTC
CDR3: CASSLGLESSYEQYF

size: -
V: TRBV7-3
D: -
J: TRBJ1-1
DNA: TGTGCCAGCAGTTCGGACGGGTTCGGAGCTTTCTTT
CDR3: CASSSDGFGAFF

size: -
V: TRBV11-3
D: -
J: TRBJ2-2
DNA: TGTGCCAGCAGCTTAGATATTTGGACCGGGGAGCTGTTTTTT
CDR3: CASSLDIWTGELFF

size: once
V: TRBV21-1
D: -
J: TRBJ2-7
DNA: TGTGCCAGCAGCAGGGAAGTAGCGCTTCGAAACGAGCAGTACTTC
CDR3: CASSREVALRNEQYF

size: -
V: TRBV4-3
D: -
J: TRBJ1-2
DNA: TGCGCCAGCAGCCAAGGCGGGAAAGGAGAAGGCTACACCTTC
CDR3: CASSQGGKGEGYTF

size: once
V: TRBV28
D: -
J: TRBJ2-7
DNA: TGTGCCAGCTCGGACTGGAGCTCCTACGAGCAGTACTTC
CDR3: CASSDWSSYEQYF

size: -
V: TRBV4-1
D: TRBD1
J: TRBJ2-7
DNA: TGCGCCAGCACACGTCGGGAAGGGGGCCTTATCGGCTACGAGCAGTACTTC
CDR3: CASTRREGGLIGYEQYF

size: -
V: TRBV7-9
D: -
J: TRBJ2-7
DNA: TGTGCCAGCAGCCCGACAACCGGGCAACCATCCTACGAGCAGTACTTC
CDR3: CASSPTTGQPSYEQYF

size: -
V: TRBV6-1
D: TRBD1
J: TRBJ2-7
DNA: TGTGCCAGCAGTGCCCGGACAGGGCCCTACGAGCAGTACTTC
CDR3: CASSARTGPYEQYF

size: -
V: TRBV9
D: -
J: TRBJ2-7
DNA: TGTGCCAGCAGCGTAGAATTTGGACCCACCTACGAGCAGTACTTC
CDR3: CASSVEFGPTYEQYF

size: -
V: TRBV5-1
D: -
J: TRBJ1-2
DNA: TGCGCCAGCAGCTATTACAGGGAGAGCTATGGCTACACCTTC
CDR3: CASSYYRESYGYTF

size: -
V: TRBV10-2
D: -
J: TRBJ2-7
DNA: TGCGCCAGCAGGTCCGAGGAAACCTACGAGCAGTACTTC
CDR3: CASRSEETYEQYF

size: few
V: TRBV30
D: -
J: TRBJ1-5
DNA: TGTGCCTGGGGGGGTGAGAATAGCAATCAGCCCCAGCATTTT
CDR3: CAWGGENSNQPQHF

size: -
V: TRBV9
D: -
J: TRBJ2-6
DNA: TGTGCCAGCAGCGTTGGCTCTGGGGCCAACGTCCTGACTTTC
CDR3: CASSVGSGANVLTF

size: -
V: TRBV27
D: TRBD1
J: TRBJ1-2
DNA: TGTGCCAGCAGTCCTGGACAGGAGCTCTATGGCTACACCTTC
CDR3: CASSPGQELYGYTF

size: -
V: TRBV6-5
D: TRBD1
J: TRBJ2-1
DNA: TGTGCCAGCAGATCCGGGACAGGGGGTTACAATGAGCAGTTCTTC
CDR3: CASRSGTGGYNEQFF

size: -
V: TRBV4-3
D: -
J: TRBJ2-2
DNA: TGCGCCAGCAGCCAAGCCAGGGGGACTTTCGGCACCGGGGAGCTGTTTTTT
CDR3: CASSQARGTFGTGELFF

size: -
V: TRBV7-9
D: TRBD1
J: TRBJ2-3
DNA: TGTGCCAGCTGCCCGTCCCCGGGACAGGGCACAGATACGCAGTATTTT
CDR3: CASCPSPGQGTDTQYF

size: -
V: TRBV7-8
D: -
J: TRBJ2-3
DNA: TGTGCCAGCACCCTTATAATTAGCACAGATACGCAGTATTTT
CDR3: CASTLIISTDTQYF

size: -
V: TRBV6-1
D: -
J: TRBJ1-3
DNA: TGTGCCAGCAGTGTAGTTGGCAGCGGAAACACCATATATTTT
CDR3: CASSVVGSGNTIYF

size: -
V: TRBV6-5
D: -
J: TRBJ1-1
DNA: TGTGCCAGCAGTTACGAAGCCAGGGGGAACACTGAAGCTTTCTTT
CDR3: CASSYEARGNTEAFF

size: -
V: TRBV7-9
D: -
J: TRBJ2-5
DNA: TGTGCCAGCAGCTTAGCCCAGGGGCTTGAGACCCAGTACTTC
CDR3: CASSLAQGLETQYF

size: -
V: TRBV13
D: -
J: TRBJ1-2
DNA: TGTGCCAGCAGCTTGTCCGGAACTTTCGGCTACACCTTC
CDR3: CASSLSGTFGYTF

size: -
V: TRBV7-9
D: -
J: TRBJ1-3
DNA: TGTGCCAGCAGCCCACCTAACATTGCGGATCCTGGAAACACCATATATTTT
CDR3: CASSPPNIADPGNTIYF

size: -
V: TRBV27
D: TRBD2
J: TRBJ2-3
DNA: TGTGCCAGCAGTTCTAGGACTAGCGGGGGGGCGTCAGATACGCAGTATTTT
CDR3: CASSSRTSGGASDTQYF

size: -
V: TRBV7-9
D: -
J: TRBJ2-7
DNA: TGTGCCAGCAGCTTAGCTGGCGGTACCTACGAGCAGTACTTC
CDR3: CASSLAGGTYEQYF

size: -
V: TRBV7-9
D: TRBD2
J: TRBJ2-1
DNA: TGTGCCAGCAGCCTCAGAGTGGGGGAGGGTGCTGAGCAGTTCTTC
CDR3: CASSLRVGEGAEQFF

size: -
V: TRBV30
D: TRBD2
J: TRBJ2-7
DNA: TGTGCCTGGAGTGCCTCATTGGGAGGGGCGGTTTCCTACGAGCAGTACTTC
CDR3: CAWSASLGGAVSYEQYF

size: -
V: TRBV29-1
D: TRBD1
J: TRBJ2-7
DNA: TGCAGCGTTGAAGAGTCTGGACAGGTCACCTACGAGCAGTACTTC
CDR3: CSVEESGQVTYEQYF

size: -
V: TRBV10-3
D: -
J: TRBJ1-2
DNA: TGTGCCATCAGTGAGTCAGTGCAGGCTAGGAACTATGGCTACACCTTC
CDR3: CAISESVQARNYGYTF

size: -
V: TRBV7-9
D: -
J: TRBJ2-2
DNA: TGTGCCAGCAGCTCCCCGGGACTGGAAGGCCGCGGGGAGCTGTTTTTT
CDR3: CASSSPGLEGRGELFF

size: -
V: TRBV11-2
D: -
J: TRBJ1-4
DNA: TGTGCCAGCCGCAGGGGTGGCTCCGACTTGACAACTAATGAAAAACTGTTTTTT
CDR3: CASRRGGSDLTTNEKLFF

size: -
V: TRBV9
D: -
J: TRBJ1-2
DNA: TGTGCCAGCAGCCGCTGGGATAACTATGGCTACACCTTC
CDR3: CASSRWDNYGYTF

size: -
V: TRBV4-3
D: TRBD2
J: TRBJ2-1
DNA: TGCGCCAGCAGCCAAGGTCTAGCGGGAGGTTACAATGAGCAGTTCTTC
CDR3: CASSQGLAGGYNEQFF

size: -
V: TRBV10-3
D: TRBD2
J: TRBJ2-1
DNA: TGTGCCATCAGTGAGTTAGCGGGGGGGCTGGACAATGAGCAGTTCTTC
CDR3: CAISELAGGLDNEQFF

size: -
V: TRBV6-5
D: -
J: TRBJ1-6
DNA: TGTGCCAGCAGTTCGGTAGGAGGGGAATATAATTCACCCCTCCACTTT
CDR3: CASSSVGGEYNSPLHF

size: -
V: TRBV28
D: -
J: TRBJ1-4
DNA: TGTGCCAGCAGGCGAATAACTAATGAAAAACTGTTTTTT
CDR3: CASRRITNEKLFF

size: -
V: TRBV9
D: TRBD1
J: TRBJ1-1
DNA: TGTGCCAGCAGCCCCGGGACAGCGAACACTGAAGCTTTCTTT
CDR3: CASSPGTANTEAFF

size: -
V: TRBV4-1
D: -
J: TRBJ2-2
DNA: TGCGCCAGCAGCCCCCGATTAGGGCCCACCGGGGAGCTGTTTTTT
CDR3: CASSPRLGPTGELFF

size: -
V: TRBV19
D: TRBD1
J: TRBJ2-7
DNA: TGTGCCAGTAGACCTACAGGGGTGGGCCACGAGCAGTACTTC
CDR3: CASRPTGVGHEQYF

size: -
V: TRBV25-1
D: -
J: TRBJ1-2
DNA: TGTGCCAGCAGGGCTACATATGGCTACACCTTC
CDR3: CASRATYGYTF